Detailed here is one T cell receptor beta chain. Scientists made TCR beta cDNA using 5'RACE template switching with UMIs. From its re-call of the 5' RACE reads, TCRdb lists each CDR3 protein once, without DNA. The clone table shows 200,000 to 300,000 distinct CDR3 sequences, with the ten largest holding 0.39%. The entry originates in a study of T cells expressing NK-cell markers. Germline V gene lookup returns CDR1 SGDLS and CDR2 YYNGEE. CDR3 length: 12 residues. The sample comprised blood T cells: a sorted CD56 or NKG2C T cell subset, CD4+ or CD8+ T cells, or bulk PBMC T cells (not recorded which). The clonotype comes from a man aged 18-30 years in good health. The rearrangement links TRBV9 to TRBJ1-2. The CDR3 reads CASTQDAYGYTF.